These T cell receptor beta chains were read from a single sample in a study of T cells in Graves' hyperthyroidism and ophthalmopathy. Via MiXCR, TCRdb re-called the multiplex PCR reads, giving one row per CDR3 protein. In the table there are about 690,000 distinct CDR3 sequences, around a sixth of which are singletons. The source material was blood. The receptor set was obtained from a man aged 50-59 years with Graves' hyperthyroidism. CDR3s include the opening cysteine and the closing phenylalanine or tryptophan. Fields, in order: D gene, clone size, V gene, J gene, CDR3 protein, CDR3 DNA. The D gene is left open where the match is weak. Rows give clone size only sometimes, using once, few, many, or a class for an expanded clone.

TRBD1,.,TRBV24-1,TRBJ1-2,CATSGGQGHYGYTF,TGTGCCACCAGTGGGGGACAGGGACACTATGGCTACACCTTC
TRBD2,.,TRBV20-1,TRBJ2-1,CSARPRGLAGGNEQFF,TGCAGTGCTAGACCCCGCGGACTAGCGGGAGGCAACGAGCAGTTCTTC
TRBD1,.,TRBV19,TRBJ2-2,CAGQAPRTGELFF,TGTGCCGGACAGGCCCCACGGACCGGGGAGCTGTTTTTT
TRBD2,many,TRBV27,TRBJ2-7,CASSIAGSGPHEQYF,TGTGCCAGCAGTATAGCGGGATCAGGACCCCACGAGCAGTACTTC
.,.,TRBV6-1,TRBJ2-5,CASSTQIQETQYF,TGTGCCAGCAGTACCCAAATCCAAGAGACCCAGTACTTC
TRBD1,many,TRBV6-2/TRBV6-3,TRBJ2-7,CASSTSWDRGYEQYF,TGTGCCAGCTCTACCTCATGGGACAGGGGCTACGAGCAGTACTTC
.,.,TRBV19,TRBJ2-2,CASSPYTNTGELFF,TGTGCCAGTAGTCCGTATACGAACACCGGGGAGCTGTTTTTT
TRBD2,many,TRBV28,TRBJ2-7,CASSPPSGSLYEQYF,TGTGCCAGCAGTCCCCCTAGCGGGAGTCTGTACGAGCAGTACTTC
.,.,TRBV6-2/TRBV6-3,TRBJ1-6,CASSYQGSPLHF,TGTGCCAGCAGTTACCAAGGGTCACCCCTCCACTTT
.,many,TRBV28,TRBJ1-2,CASSLIAWRMKDYGYTF,TGTGCCAGCAGTTTAATCGCTTGGCGGATGAAAGACTATGGCTACACCTTC
TRBD2,many,TRBV20-1,TRBJ2-7,CSARSGSSYEQYF,TGCAGTGCTAGAAGCGGGAGCTCCTACGAGCAGTACTTC
TRBD1,many,TRBV27,TRBJ1-4,CASSLQGVNEKLFF,TGTGCCAGCAGTTTGCAGGGGGTTAATGAAAAACTGTTTTTT
TRBD1,few,TRBV12-3/TRBV12-4,TRBJ2-7,CASSFPGQGKYEQYF,TGTGCCAGCAGTTTTCCGGGACAGGGGAAATACGAGCAGTACTTC
.,few,TRBV6-1,TRBJ2-1,CASSFDRTSYNEQFF,TGTGCCAGCAGTTTCGACAGGACATCCTACAATGAGCAGTTCTTC
.,many,TRBV18,TRBJ1-2,CASSPAQGPTNYGYTF,TGTGCCAGCTCACCAGCCCAGGGGCCCACTAACTATGGCTACACCTTC